The T cell receptor beta chain under discussion was sequenced for a study of shared clonotypes between healthy human individuals (dated by TCRdb to 2018 to 2021). General notes on the study: The cohort comprised a couple of women and a few men aged 18 to 49 years. Per donor, three plates each were used for CD4 naive and CD4 memory, two for CD8 naive, and one for CD8 memory. To estimate repertoire size and how much clonotypes are shared between individuals, the study performed deep sequencing of blood TCR repertoires from 4 to 6 healthy adults. To increase sequencing depth and limit assay-specific biases, different laboratories used diverse techniques to prepare libraries and sequence TCR repertoires. Each donor's leukapheresis produced roughly between roughly 0.94 and 9.5 billion PBMCs. The research as a whole found: Sampling was restricted to blood, and TCR repertoires in tissues likely differ from the TCR repertoires found in blood. Compared with non-shared clonotypes, the clonotypes found in all four sorted-subset donors had higher generation probabilities. Across a handful of donors, approximately 5% of naive CD4, approximately 3.5% of naive CD8, around 2.1% of memory CD4, and roughly 0.4% of memory CD8 clonotypes were shared. Because the study included only a small number of donors, the genetic and exposure-history diversity represented was limited. Incomplete sequencing was indicated by rarefaction of sorted-subset datasets, despite the large sequencing depth. Based on pairwise subsampling, the degree of clonotype sharing among donors was expected to be affected by sequencing depth. Estimated clonotype richness was generally larger for naive than for memory subsets.

Using the deep immunoSEQ assay, TCR CDR3 regions were amplified from genomic DNA by multiplex PCR. Extracted genomic DNA from each cell subset was distributed evenly across all wells of several immunoSEQ 96-well plates, and each plate was treated as a replicate. For sorted subsets, each replicate PCR was loaded with about 0.2 ug genomic DNA, equivalent to about 30,000 T cell genomes. Purified libraries were quantified with a Qubit 3.0 fluorometer, sized on a Bioanalyzer 2100, and re-quantified with the KAPA Library Quantification kit. A separate single-read 150-cycle Illumina NextSeq 550 flow cell was used to sequence each immunoSEQ 96-well plate. Per the original workflow: Because the immunoSEQ output held only junctional sequences and lacked quality scores, the filtering could not match the filtering applied to full-length reads. Sequences were annotated with PyIR, a Python wrapper for IgBLAST v1.9, using IMGT germline references to assign V/J genes and CDR3. Reads with weak V/J assignments (E-value above 1e-6), missing CDR3, stop codons, out-of-frame junctions, or ambiguous translated residues were removed. V3J clonotypes were defined as sequences sharing an identical inferred V gene, J gene, and CDR3 amino acid sequence. Percentage overlap between repertoires was computed as shared unique clonotypes divided by the size of the smaller repertoire. Repertoire richness was assessed with RTK rarefaction, the Chao1 estimator, and Recon v2.1 estimates of unobserved clonotypes. Generation probabilities for all TCRbeta clonotypes obtained by the gDNA method from several donors were computed using OLGA. TCRdb holds this immuneACCESS table with in-frame rearrangements only. Some clones are missing; in checked studies, unresolved V genes explain under half, and the rest has no known cause. D and trimming come from the DNA, and the V and J calls and clone size come from that table. Recorded for this sample are under 600,000 clones; approximately 94% of them occurred a single time. About 0.068% of the sample is taken by the ten largest.

The donors were healthy, HIV-negative adults with no recently reported acute infections or vaccinations. Every donor was a Caucasian adult residing in Nashville, Tennessee, USA. CD4+ T cells were enriched by magnetic negative selection, after which naive cells were positively selected on CD45RA and the negative fraction was taken as the memory subset. Blood was collected by leukapheresis, and PBMCs were isolated by Ficoll-Histopaque density gradient centrifugation and then cryopreserved in liquid nitrogen vapor phase. Analytical flow cytometry was used to check the purity and quantity of each magnetically sorted T cell population. Genomic DNA was isolated from each sorted fraction and quantified by UV absorbance on a Nanodrop 2000c. V lost 2 bases and J lost 5 bases, and the count of bases not matched to a germline gene is 10. The CDR3 holds 16 amino acids from the cysteine to the phenylalanine. Only CDR3 DNA is held: 48 bases, read in frame from base 1. Via the germline V gene (reference sequence), CDR1 is LNHDA and CDR2 SQIVND.

This clone appeared once. This receptor's antigen is unknown. No per-base quality is available; no much larger clone lies one base away. The rearranged chain carries TRBV19 and TRBJ2-7; a stretch of 9 junction bases matches TRBD2. Material for sequencing was naive CD4+ T cells sorted from blood. What this sample's cell subset or site label stands for: CD45RA+ positively selected. The source is a woman aged 25 to 39 in good health. CDR3 loop: CASSIPRRAGGNEQYF. The sequenced DNA is TGTGCCAGTAGTATACCGCGGCGGGCGGGAGGGAACGAGCAGTACTTC.